Listed below are T cell receptor beta chains from one sample, sequenced in a study of blood T cell repertoires in COVID-19. Using immunoSEQ multiplex PCR, the repertoire was profiled, and TCRdb retains in-frame clones only, with some absent. The sample contains about 170,000 clones, around two thirds of which appear only once. Sequenced sample: peripheral blood. These receptors were collected from a woman of 80 years or more with acute or convalescent COVID-19. Each CDR3 is given with its conserved first and last residue. A D gene is named only where the DNA matches it firmly. Not all rows give a size; the values are once, few, many and, for expanded clones, a class.

D gene: -; clone size: -; J gene: TRBJ2-3; V gene: TRBV30; CDR3 length: 13; CDR3 DNA: TGTGCCTGGAGTCCTAGCGGCACAGATACGCAGTATTTT; CDR3 protein: CAWSPSGTDTQYF
D gene: -; clone size: many; J gene: TRBJ2-1; V gene: TRBV11-3; CDR3 length: 14; CDR3 DNA: TGTGCCAGCAGCTTAGGGGGCATTTACAATGAGCAGTTCTTC; CDR3 protein: CASSLGGIYNEQFF
D gene: TRBD1; clone size: many; J gene: TRBJ1-4; V gene: TRBV7-9; CDR3 length: 14; CDR3 DNA: TGTGCCAGCAGCTTACAGGGGGCAGTAGAAAAACTGTTTTTT; CDR3 protein: CASSLQGAVEKLFF
D gene: TRBD1; clone size: -; J gene: TRBJ1-4; V gene: TRBV7-9; CDR3 length: 14; CDR3 DNA: TGTGCCAGCAGCTTAGGGACAGGGAATGAAAAACTGTTTTTT; CDR3 protein: CASSLGTGNEKLFF
D gene: TRBD1; clone size: few; J gene: TRBJ2-2; V gene: TRBV30; CDR3 length: 16; CDR3 DNA: TGTGCCTGGAGACCCATGGGACAGGAGAACACCGGGGAGCTGTTTTTT; CDR3 protein: CAWRPMGQENTGELFF
D gene: -; clone size: -; J gene: TRBJ2-1; V gene: TRBV19; CDR3 length: 13; CDR3 DNA: TGTGCCAGCAGAAAAGAAAATTACAATGAGCAGTTCTTC; CDR3 protein: CASRKENYNEQFF
D gene: -; clone size: -; J gene: TRBJ2-3; V gene: TRBV30; CDR3 length: 15; CDR3 DNA: TGTGCCTGGAGTGTAACCAGGGATGTCGCAGATACGCAGTATTTT; CDR3 protein: CAWSVTRDVADTQYF
D gene: -; clone size: -; J gene: TRBJ2-7; V gene: TRBV9; CDR3 length: 14; CDR3 DNA: TGTGCCAGCAGCGTAGCTTCTATTTCCTACGAGCAGTACTTC; CDR3 protein: CASSVASISYEQYF
D gene: TRBD1; clone size: few; J gene: TRBJ1-3; V gene: TRBV30; CDR3 length: 12; CDR3 DNA: TGTGCCTGCAGGGGGCTTGGAAACACCATATATTTT; CDR3 protein: CACRGLGNTIYF
D gene: TRBD1; clone size: once; J gene: TRBJ2-3; V gene: TRBV27; CDR3 length: 15; CDR3 DNA: TGTGCCAGCAGCCACGGACAGGGCTTCACAGATACGCAGTATTTT; CDR3 protein: CASSHGQGFTDTQYF
D gene: -; clone size: -; J gene: TRBJ2-7; V gene: TRBV1; CDR3 length: 15; CDR3 DNA: TGCACCAGCAGCCAAGTAAACGGTCTAACCTACGAGCAGTACTTC; CDR3 protein: CTSSQVNGLTYEQYF
D gene: TRBD2; clone size: -; J gene: TRBJ2-1; V gene: TRBV28; CDR3 length: 15; CDR3 DNA: TGTGCCAGCAGTACGGGGGCTAGCGGGCACAATGAGCAGTTCTTC; CDR3 protein: CASSTGASGHNEQFF
D gene: -; clone size: once; J gene: TRBJ2-1; V gene: TRBV9; CDR3 length: 14; CDR3 DNA: TGTGCCAGCAGCGGCCGGGACTCCTACAATGAGCAGTTCTTC; CDR3 protein: CASSGRDSYNEQFF
D gene: TRBD2; clone size: -; J gene: TRBJ2-7; V gene: TRBV28; CDR3 length: 14; CDR3 DNA: TGTGCCAGCAGTTTAGCGGGAGGGTCCTACGAGCAGTACTTC; CDR3 protein: CASSLAGGSYEQYF
D gene: -; clone size: -; J gene: TRBJ2-1; V gene: TRBV7-9; CDR3 length: 15; CDR3 DNA: TGTGCCAGCAGCTCCTTAAGGGGTGAAGCCAATGAGCAGTTCTTC; CDR3 protein: CASSSLRGEANEQFF
D gene: -; clone size: -; J gene: TRBJ1-5; V gene: TRBV19; CDR3 length: 13; CDR3 DNA: TGTGCCAGTAGTATCCCTCAGGGTCAGCCCCAGCATTTT; CDR3 protein: CASSIPQGQPQHF
D gene: TRBD1; clone size: -; J gene: TRBJ2-5; V gene: TRBV6-6; CDR3 length: 15; CDR3 DNA: TGTGCCAGCAGTTTACCGGGACAGGGACAAGAGACCCAGTACTTC; CDR3 protein: CASSLPGQGQETQYF
D gene: TRBD1; clone size: -; J gene: TRBJ1-1; V gene: TRBV27; CDR3 length: 16; CDR3 DNA: TGTGCCAGCAGTCCCCAGGGACAGTGGGGGAACACTGAAGCTTTCTTT; CDR3 protein: CASSPQGQWGNTEAFF
D gene: -; clone size: -; J gene: TRBJ1-2; V gene: TRBV5-4; CDR3 length: 15; CDR3 DNA: TGTGCCAGCAGCTTCGGAGACAGGCCTAACTATGGCTACACCTTC; CDR3 protein: CASSFGDRPNYGYTF
D gene: -; clone size: once; J gene: TRBJ1-4; V gene: TRBV19; CDR3 length: 11; CDR3 DNA: TGTGCCAGTGTCGGTGTCGAAAAACTGTTTTTT; CDR3 protein: CASVGVEKLFF
D gene: TRBD2; clone size: -; J gene: TRBJ2-3; V gene: TRBV18; CDR3 length: 18; CDR3 DNA: TGTGCCAGCTCACCACCGGGGACTAGCGGGATATATACAGATACGCAGTATTTT; CDR3 protein: CASSPPGTSGIYTDTQYF
D gene: TRBD1; clone size: -; J gene: TRBJ1-2; V gene: TRBV27; CDR3 length: 17; CDR3 DNA: TGTGCCAGCAGTTTAACCGCCGGGACAGGGGCTAACTATGGCTACACCTTC; CDR3 protein: CASSLTAGTGANYGYTF
D gene: -; clone size: -; J gene: TRBJ1-2; V gene: TRBV11-2; CDR3 length: 15; CDR3 DNA: TGTGCCAGCAACCTACAGGGATTAGGGGTCGAGATCCACACCTTC; CDR3 protein: CASNLQGLGVEIHTF
D gene: -; clone size: few; J gene: TRBJ1-5; V gene: TRBV30; CDR3 length: 14; CDR3 DNA: TGTGCCTGGAGTGTACTCGGGATTCTAGAGCCCCAGCATTTT; CDR3 protein: CAWSVLGILEPQHF
D gene: TRBD2; clone size: once; J gene: TRBJ2-1; V gene: TRBV7-9; CDR3 length: 12; CDR3 DNA: TGTGCCAGCAGCGCGGGAGTCAATGAGCAGTTCTTC; CDR3 protein: CASSAGVNEQFF
D gene: TRBD1; clone size: -; J gene: TRBJ2-7; V gene: TRBV7-2; CDR3 length: 14; CDR3 DNA: TGTGCCAGCAGCGGTCAGGGGGCGGTCAGCGAGCAGTACTTC; CDR3 protein: CASSGQGAVSEQYF
D gene: -; clone size: -; J gene: TRBJ1-3; V gene: TRBV28; CDR3 length: 14; CDR3 DNA: TGTGCCAGCACCGACACAGTCTCTGGAAACACCATATATTTT; CDR3 protein: CASTDTVSGNTIYF
D gene: -; clone size: -; J gene: TRBJ2-3; V gene: TRBV18; CDR3 length: 14; CDR3 DNA: TGTGCCAGCTCACCAGCGGGGGCATGGGATACGCAGTATTTT; CDR3 protein: CASSPAGAWDTQYF
D gene: TRBD1; clone size: -; J gene: TRBJ2-2; V gene: TRBV10-3; CDR3 length: 16; CDR3 DNA: TGTGCCATCAGTAGGGTACAGGGGGCCAACACCGGGGAGCTGTTTTTT; CDR3 protein: CAISRVQGANTGELFF
D gene: -; clone size: -; J gene: TRBJ2-1; V gene: TRBV5-1; CDR3 length: 15; CDR3 DNA: TGCGCCAGCAGCTCGGACTTTGAGGGTACAATTGAGCAGTTCTTC; CDR3 protein: CASSSDFEGTIEQFF
D gene: TRBD2; clone size: -; J gene: TRBJ2-1; V gene: TRBV3-1/TRBV3-2; CDR3 length: 17; CDR3 DNA: TGTGCCAGCAGCCAATTTGGACTAGCGGGATTATACAATGAGCAGTTCTTC; CDR3 protein: CASSQFGLAGLYNEQFF
D gene: -; clone size: -; J gene: TRBJ2-6; V gene: TRBV28; CDR3 length: 17; CDR3 DNA: TGTGCCAGCAGTCCACGACAGATCTCCTCTGGGGCCAACGTCCTGACTTTC; CDR3 protein: CASSPRQISSGANVLTF
D gene: -; clone size: -; J gene: TRBJ1-1; V gene: TRBV2; CDR3 length: 12; CDR3 DNA: TGTGCCAGCCGACAGACTAACACTGAAGCTTTCTTT; CDR3 protein: CASRQTNTEAFF
D gene: TRBD1; clone size: -; J gene: TRBJ1-6; V gene: TRBV6-2/TRBV6-3; CDR3 length: 19; CDR3 DNA: TGTGCCAGCAGTTGGGAACCCTATACCGGGACAGCCCACGATTCACCCCTCCACTTT; CDR3 protein: CASSWEPYTGTAHDSPLHF
D gene: TRBD2; clone size: -; J gene: TRBJ2-2; V gene: TRBV4-3; CDR3 length: 16; CDR3 DNA: TGCGCCAGCAGCCACATAGCGGGAGGAGGCACCGGGGAGCTGTTTTTT; CDR3 protein: CASSHIAGGGTGELFF
D gene: -; clone size: -; J gene: TRBJ2-3; V gene: TRBV3-1/TRBV3-2; CDR3 length: 17; CDR3 DNA: TGTGCCAGCAGCCAAGACCCCCCGCAGGGGAGCACAGATACGCAGTATTTT; CDR3 protein: CASSQDPPQGSTDTQYF
D gene: -; clone size: -; J gene: TRBJ2-2; V gene: TRBV2; CDR3 length: 16; CDR3 DNA: TGTGCCAGCAGTGCGGCAGGACCCGCGGGCACCGGGGAGCTGTTTTTT; CDR3 protein: CASSAAGPAGTGELFF
D gene: -; clone size: once; J gene: TRBJ2-5; V gene: TRBV18; CDR3 length: 18; CDR3 DNA: TGTGCCAGCTCACCACCGGTCAGAGGTCTAACCGCCCAAGAGACCCAGTACTTC; CDR3 protein: CASSPPVRGLTAQETQYF
D gene: TRBD1; clone size: -; J gene: TRBJ2-2; V gene: TRBV9; CDR3 length: 15; CDR3 DNA: TGTGCCAGCAGTTCCGGGACAGGGGGCTCCGGGGAGCTGTTTTTT; CDR3 protein: CASSSGTGGSGELFF
D gene: TRBD1; clone size: -; J gene: TRBJ2-1; V gene: TRBV6-6; CDR3 length: 17; CDR3 DNA: TGTGCCAGCACTCGCGGAACGGGGACAGGGGCAAACAATGAGCAGTTCTTC; CDR3 protein: CASTRGTGTGANNEQFF
D gene: TRBD1; clone size: -; J gene: TRBJ2-4; V gene: TRBV10-2; CDR3 length: 19; CDR3 DNA: TGCGCCAGCAGTGAGGACAGGGTGATGACCAGACTAGCCAAAAACATTCAGTACTTC; CDR3 protein: CASSEDRVMTRLAKNIQYF
D gene: TRBD2; clone size: -; J gene: TRBJ2-7; V gene: TRBV6-6; CDR3 length: 14; CDR3 DNA: TGTGCCAGCAACAAAGGGACTAGCGAATACGAGCAGTACTTC; CDR3 protein: CASNKGTSEYEQYF